This T cell receptor beta chain was retrieved from a study of shared T cell receptors in the human thymus. Sequencing used immunoSEQ multiplex PCR; TCRdb keeps in-frame clones, though not all of them. The table has 700,000 or so clones, roughly 85% seen once; the top ten hold about 0.011%. This CDR3 has 14 amino acids. The V gene end was trimmed by 5 bases and the J gene end by 6 bases; junction bases not matched to a gene: 7. Germline V gene sequence: CDR1 SGHVS, CDR2 FQNEAQ. This sample was also put to use in a study of human thymus T cells.

This sequence joins TRBV7-8 and TRBJ1-2, with TRBD1 matching over 9 bases. Sequencing was performed on thymocytes. The receptor's source is a girl less than two years old with a congenital heart defect. As DNA, the CDR3 is TGTGCCAGCAGCCTCATGGACAGGGGAAATGGCTACACCTTC. It translates to CASSLMDRGNGYTF.